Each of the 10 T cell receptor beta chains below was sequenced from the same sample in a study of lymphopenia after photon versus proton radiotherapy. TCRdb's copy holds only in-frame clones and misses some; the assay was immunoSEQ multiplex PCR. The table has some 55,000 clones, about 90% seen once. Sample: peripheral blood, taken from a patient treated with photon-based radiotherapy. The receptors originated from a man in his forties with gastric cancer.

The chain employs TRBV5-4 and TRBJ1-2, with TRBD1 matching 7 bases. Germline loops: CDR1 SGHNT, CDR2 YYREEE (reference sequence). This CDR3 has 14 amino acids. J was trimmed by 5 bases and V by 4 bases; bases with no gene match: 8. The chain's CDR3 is CASSGPGQRYGYTF. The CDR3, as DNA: TGTGCCAGCAGCGGGCCGGGACAGAGATATGGCTACACCTTC.

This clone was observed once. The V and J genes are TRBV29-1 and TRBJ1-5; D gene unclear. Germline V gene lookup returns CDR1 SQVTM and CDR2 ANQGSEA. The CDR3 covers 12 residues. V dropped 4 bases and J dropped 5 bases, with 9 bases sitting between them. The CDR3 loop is CSVVQGDQPQHF. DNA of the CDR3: TGCAGCGTTGTTCAAGGCGATCAGCCCCAGCATTTT. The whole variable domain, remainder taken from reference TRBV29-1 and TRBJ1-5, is SAVISQKPSRDICQRGTSLTIQCQVDSQVTMMFWYRQQPGQSLTLIATANQGSEATYESGFVIDKFPISRPNLTFSTLTVSNMSPEDSSIYLCSVVQGDQPQHFGDGTRLSIL.

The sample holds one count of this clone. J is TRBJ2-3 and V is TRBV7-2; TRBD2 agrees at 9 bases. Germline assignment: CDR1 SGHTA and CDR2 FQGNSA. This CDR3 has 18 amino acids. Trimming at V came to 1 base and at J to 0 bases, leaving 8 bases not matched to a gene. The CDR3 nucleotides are TGTGCCAGCAGCTTAGTGTATAGCGGGGGTAGTAGCACAGATACGCAGTATTTT. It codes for CASSLVYSGGSSTDTQYF.

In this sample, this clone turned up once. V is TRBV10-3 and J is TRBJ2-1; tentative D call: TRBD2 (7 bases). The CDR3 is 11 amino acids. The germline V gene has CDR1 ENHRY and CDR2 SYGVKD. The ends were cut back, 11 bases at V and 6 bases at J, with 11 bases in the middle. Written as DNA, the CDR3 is TGTGCCGGGGGCGGGGGCAATGAGCAGTTCTTC. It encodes CAGGGGNEQFF.

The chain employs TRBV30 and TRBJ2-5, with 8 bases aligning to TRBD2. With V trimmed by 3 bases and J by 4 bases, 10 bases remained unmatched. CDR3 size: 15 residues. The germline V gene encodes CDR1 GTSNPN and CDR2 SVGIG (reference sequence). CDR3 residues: CAWSAGPGGSETQYF. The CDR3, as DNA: TGTGCCTGGAGCGCCGGCCCGGGAGGGTCAGAGACCCAGTACTTC.

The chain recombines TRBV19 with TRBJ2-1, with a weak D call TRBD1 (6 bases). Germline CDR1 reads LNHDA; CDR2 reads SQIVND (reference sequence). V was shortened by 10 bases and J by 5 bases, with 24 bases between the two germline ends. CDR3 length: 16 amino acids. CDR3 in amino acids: CATTTQGHFGDNEQFF. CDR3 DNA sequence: TGTGCCACGACGACACAGGGTCATTTTGGGGACAATGAGCAGTTCTTC.

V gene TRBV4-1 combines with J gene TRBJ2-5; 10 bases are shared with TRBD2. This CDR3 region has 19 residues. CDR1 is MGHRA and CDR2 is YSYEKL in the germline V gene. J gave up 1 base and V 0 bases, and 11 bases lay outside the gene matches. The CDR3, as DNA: TGCGCCAGCAGCCAAGATGGACTAGCGGTGCTCCATCGCCAAGAGACCCAGTACTTC. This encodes CASSQDGLAVLHRQETQYF.

CDR3 protein: CASSSLGGASGSYNEQFF. The CDR3, as DNA: TGTGCCAGCAGCAGCCTGGGGGGGGCTTCGGGCTCCTACAATGAGCAGTTCTTC. The chain links TRBV7-2 to TRBJ2-1; tentatively, D is TRBD2 (7 bases). V was trimmed by 5 bases and J by 0 bases, leaving 20 bases between them. The CDR3 is made up of 18 amino acids. Germline V lookup: CDR1 SGHTA, CDR2 FQGNSA. Variable domain in full (rest from reference TRBV7-2 and TRBJ2-1): GAGVSQSPSNKVTEKGKDVELRCDPISGHTALYWYRQSLGQGLEFLIYFQGNSAPDKSGLPSDRFSAERTGGSVSTLTIQRTQQEDSAVYLCASSSLGGASGSYNEQFFGPGTRLTVL.

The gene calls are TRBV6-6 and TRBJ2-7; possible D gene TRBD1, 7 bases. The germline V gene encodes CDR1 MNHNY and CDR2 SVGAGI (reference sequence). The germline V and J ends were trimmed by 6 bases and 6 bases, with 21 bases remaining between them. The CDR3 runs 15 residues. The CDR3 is CASRGGQGGMGEQYF. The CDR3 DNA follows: TGTGCCAGCAGGGGCGGGCAGGGGGGAATGGGCGAGCAGTACTTC.

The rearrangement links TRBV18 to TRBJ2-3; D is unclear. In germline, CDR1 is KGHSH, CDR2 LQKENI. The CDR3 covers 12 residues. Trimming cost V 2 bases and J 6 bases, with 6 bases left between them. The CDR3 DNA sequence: TGTGCCAGCTCACCAGAGAGGGATACGCAGTATTTT. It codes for CASSPERDTQYF.